These 10 T cell receptor beta chains came from one sample sequenced in a study of early T cells in non-severe SARS-CoV-2 infection. TCRdb used MiXCR to reprocess the 5' RACE reads, holding one entry per CDR3 protein. The repertoire holds 50,000 to 70,000 distinct CDR3 sequences, 4.5% to 7.5% seen once, with approximately 3.6% in the top ten. This specimen was whole blood, taken at baseline. The receptor set was obtained from an adult who was a healthcare worker with PCR-confirmed SARS-CoV-2 infection or an uninfected control (not recorded which).

This clonotype was observed a few times. The chain is built from TRBV12-3 or TRBV12-4 and TRBJ2-7, with TRBD1 identical over 9 bases. The CDR3 totals 13 residues. J lost 5 bases, V lost 6 bases, and 5 bases had no gene match. CDR3: CASSTGGINEQYF. The CDR3, as DNA: TGTGCCAGCAGCACAGGGGGCATAAACGAGCAGTACTTC.

There are a few counts of this clonotype. This chain links TRBV11-1 with TRBJ2-1, with D perhaps TRBD2 (5 bases). CDR3 length: 13 residues. The germline V gene encodes CDR1 SGHAT and CDR2 FQDESV (reference sequence). Trimming pared 1 base from V and 8 bases from J, leaving 9 bases between. The CDR3 here is CASSLVGDHEQFF. In DNA, the CDR3 is TGTGCCAGCAGCTTAGTGGGAGACCATGAGCAGTTCTTC.

This clonotype showed up many times. V is TRBV20-1 and J is TRBJ2-7; no clear D. Trimming left V 1 base short and J 3 bases short, with 7 bases between. Germline CDR1 and CDR2: DFQATT and SNEGSKA (reference sequence). The CDR3 length is 12 residues. This chain's CDR3 is CSARVGHYEQYF. In DNA, the CDR3 is TGCAGTGCTAGAGTGGGCCACTACGAGCAGTACTTC.

Many counts were recorded for this clonotype. The chain joins TRBV29-1 to TRBJ1-5; TRBD1 matches 7 bases. The CDR3 loop spans 14 amino acids. The V segment lost 7 bases and the J segment 5 bases; nucleotides outside the gene matches: 11. Germline V gene data show CDR1 as SQVTM and CDR2 as ANQGSEA. CDR3 DNA sequence: TGCAGCGCAAAACTGACAGGGATGGATCAGCCCCAGCATTTT. Its translation is CSAKLTGMDQPQHF.

This clonotype was seen ten or more times. The genes are TRBV20-1 and TRBJ2-7; the D gene could be TRBD1 or TRBD2 (5 bases each). The length of the CDR3 is 14 residues. Between the trimmed V and J ends, which lost 5 bases and 7 bases, there was a span of 21 bases. The germline V gene encodes CDR1 DFQATT and CDR2 SNEGSKA (reference sequence). The CDR3 sequence is CSALLPHLGEEQYF. The DNA of the CDR3 is TGCAGTGCTCTACTGCCCCACTTAGGGGAGGAGCAGTACTTC.

This clonotype showed up many times. V gene TRBV27 combines with J gene TRBJ2-1; tentatively, D is TRBD2 (5 bases). This CDR3 spans 13 amino acids. V was trimmed by 4 bases and J by 4 bases, leaving 8 bases between them. CDR1 is MNHEY and CDR2 is SMNVEV in the germline V gene (reference sequence). CDR3 residues: CASSSLAYNEQFF. The CDR3 DNA sequence: TGTGCCAGCAGTTCTCTAGCTTACAATGAGCAGTTCTTC.

V and J are TRBV28 and TRBJ1-1; unclear D gene. The germline V gene has CDR1 MDHEN and CDR2 SYDVKM. The CDR3 spans 17 residues. Trimming pared 7 bases from V and 1 base from J, leaving 22 bases between. This CDR3 reads CASKSGGMAVPNTEAFF. In nucleotides, the CDR3 is TGTGCCAGCAAGTCCGGAGGGATGGCAGTTCCGAACACTGAAGCTTTCTTT.

In its sample, this clonotype was seen many times. The V gene is TRBV20-1, the J gene TRBJ2-3; D remains unclear. Germline CDR1 DFQATT, CDR2 SNEGSKA (reference sequence). CDR3 size: 15 residues. The germline V and J ends were trimmed by 0 bases and 0 bases, with 10 bases remaining between them. The CDR3 nucleotides are TGCAGTGCTAGAGAGGGCAGCTCGAGCACAGATACGCAGTATTTT. Protein product: CSAREGSSSTDTQYF.

This clonotype was seen more than once but under ten times. The chain has TRBV7-7 and TRBJ2-3, with D perhaps TRBD2 (6 bases). V lost 5 bases and J 6 bases, leaving 15 bases between the germline ends. The V gene's germline CDR1 is SSHAT and CDR2 FNYEAQ (reference sequence). The CDR3 totals 14 residues. CDR3 protein: CASSPFLTSDTQYF. The CDR3 DNA follows: TGTGCCAGCAGCCCCTTCCTAACTAGCGATACGCAGTATTTT.

This clonotype was observed a handful of times. This chain links TRBV5-1 with TRBJ2-7, with a weak D call TRBD1 (5 bases). V gave up 0 bases and J gave up 2 bases, with 12 bases separating them. Germline V gene sequence: CDR1 SGHRS, CDR2 YFSETQ. This CDR3 is 15 amino acids long. The CDR3 bases are TGCGCCAGCAGCTTGGTCACAGGCGATGCCTACGAGCAGTACTTC. Translated: CASSLVTGDAYEQYF.